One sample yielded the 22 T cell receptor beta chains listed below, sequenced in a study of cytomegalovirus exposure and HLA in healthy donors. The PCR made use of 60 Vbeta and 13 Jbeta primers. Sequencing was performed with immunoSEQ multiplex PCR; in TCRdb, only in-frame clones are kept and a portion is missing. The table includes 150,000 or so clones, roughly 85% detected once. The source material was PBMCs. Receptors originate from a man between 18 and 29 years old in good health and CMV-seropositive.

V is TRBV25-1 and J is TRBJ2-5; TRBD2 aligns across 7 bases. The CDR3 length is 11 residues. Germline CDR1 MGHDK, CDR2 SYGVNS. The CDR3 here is CPIRGEETQYF. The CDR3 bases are TGTCCCATCCGGGGGGAAGAGACCCAGTACTTC.

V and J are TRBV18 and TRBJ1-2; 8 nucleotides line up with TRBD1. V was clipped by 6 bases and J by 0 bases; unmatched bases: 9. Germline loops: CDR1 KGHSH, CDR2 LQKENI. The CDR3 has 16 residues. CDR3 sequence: CASSLSRDRTNYGYTF. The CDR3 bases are TGTGCCAGCTCCCTATCTCGGGACAGGACTAACTATGGCTACACCTTC.

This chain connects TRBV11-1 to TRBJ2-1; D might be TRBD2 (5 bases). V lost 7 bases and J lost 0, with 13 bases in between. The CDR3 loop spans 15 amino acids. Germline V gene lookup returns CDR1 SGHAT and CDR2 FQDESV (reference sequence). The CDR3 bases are TGTGCCAGCACCCTGAAAGGGAGCTCCTACAATGAGCAGTTCTTC. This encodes CASTLKGSSYNEQFF.

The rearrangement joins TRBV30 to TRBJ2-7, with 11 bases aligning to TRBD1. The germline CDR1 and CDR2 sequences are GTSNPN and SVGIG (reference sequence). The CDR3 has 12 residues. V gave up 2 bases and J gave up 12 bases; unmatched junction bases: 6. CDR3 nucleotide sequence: TGTGCCTGGAGTCCAGGACAGGGGGCTTTGTACTTC. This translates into CAWSPGQGALYF.

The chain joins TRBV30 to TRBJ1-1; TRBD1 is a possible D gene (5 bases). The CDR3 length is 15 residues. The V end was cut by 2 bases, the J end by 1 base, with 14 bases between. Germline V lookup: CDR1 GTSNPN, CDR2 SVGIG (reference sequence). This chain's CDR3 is CAWSQHPQGNTEAFF. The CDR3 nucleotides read TGTGCCTGGAGTCAGCATCCGCAGGGGAACACTGAAGCTTTCTTT.

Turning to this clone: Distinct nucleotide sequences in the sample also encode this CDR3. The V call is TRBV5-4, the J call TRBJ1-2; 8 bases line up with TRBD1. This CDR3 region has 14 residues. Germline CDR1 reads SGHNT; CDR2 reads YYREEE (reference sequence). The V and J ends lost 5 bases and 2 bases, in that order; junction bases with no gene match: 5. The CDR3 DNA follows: TGTGCCAGCAGTTTTTCAGGGGGCAACTATGGCTACACCTTC. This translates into CASSFSGGNYGYTF.

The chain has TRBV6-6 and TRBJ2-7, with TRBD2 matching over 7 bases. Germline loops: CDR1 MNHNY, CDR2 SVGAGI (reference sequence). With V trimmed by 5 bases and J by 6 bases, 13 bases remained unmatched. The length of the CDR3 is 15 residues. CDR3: CASSSLRGIPGEQYF. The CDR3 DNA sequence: TGTGCCAGCAGTAGCTTGCGGGGGATACCTGGCGAGCAGTACTTC.

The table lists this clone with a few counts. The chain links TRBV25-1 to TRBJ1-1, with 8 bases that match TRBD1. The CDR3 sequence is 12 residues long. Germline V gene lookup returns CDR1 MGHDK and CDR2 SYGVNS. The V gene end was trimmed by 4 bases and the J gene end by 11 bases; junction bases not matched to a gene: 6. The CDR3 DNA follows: TGTGCCAGCAGTGCCTACAGGGGGAGCGCTTTCTTT. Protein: CASSAYRGSAFF.

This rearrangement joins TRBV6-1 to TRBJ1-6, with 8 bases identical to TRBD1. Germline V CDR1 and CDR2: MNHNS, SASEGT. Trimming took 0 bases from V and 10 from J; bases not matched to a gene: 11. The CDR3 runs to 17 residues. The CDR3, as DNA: TGTGCCAGCAGTGAAGCGCTTCAGGGGGCGAGTGGATCACCCCTCCACTTT. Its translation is CASSEALQGASGSPLHF.

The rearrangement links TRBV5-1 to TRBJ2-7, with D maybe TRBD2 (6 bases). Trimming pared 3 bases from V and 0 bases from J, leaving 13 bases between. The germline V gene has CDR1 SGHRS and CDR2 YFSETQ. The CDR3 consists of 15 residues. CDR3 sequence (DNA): TGCGCCAGCAGCTCCGGCGGAGGGGACTCCTACGAGCAGTACTTC. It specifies CASSSGGGDSYEQYF.

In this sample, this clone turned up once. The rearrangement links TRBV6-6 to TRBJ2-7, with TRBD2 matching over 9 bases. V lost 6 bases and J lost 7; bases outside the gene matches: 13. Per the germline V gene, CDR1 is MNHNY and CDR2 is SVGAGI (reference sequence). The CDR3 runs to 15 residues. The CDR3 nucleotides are TGTGCCAGCAGAGAACCCCTAGCGGGGCGGTGGGAGCAGTACTTC. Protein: CASREPLAGRWEQYF.

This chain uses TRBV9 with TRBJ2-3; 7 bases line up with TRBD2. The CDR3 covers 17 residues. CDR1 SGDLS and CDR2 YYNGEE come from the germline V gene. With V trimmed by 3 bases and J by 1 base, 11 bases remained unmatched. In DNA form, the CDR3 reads TGTGCCAGCAGCGCTACCATGTACGCGGGGGGCACAGATACGCAGTATTTT. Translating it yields CASSATMYAGGTDTQYF.

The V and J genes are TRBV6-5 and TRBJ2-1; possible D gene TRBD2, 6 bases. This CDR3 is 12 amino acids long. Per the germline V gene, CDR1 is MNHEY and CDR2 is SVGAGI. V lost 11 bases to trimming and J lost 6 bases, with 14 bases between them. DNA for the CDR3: TGTGCCGTCCGGGACTGGGCCAATGAGCAGTTCTTC. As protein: CAVRDWANEQFF.

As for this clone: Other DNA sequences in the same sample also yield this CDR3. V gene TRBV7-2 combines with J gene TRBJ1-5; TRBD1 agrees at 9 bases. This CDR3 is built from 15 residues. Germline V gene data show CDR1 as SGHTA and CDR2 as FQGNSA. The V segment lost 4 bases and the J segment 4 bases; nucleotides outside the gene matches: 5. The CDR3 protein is CASSSGQGRNQPQHF. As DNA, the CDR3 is TGTGCCAGCAGCTCAGGACAGGGGCGAAATCAGCCCCAGCATTTT.

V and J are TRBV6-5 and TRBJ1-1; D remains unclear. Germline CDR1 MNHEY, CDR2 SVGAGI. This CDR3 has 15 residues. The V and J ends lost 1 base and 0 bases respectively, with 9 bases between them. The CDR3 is CASSYYGSMNTEAFF. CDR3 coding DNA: TGTGCCAGCAGTTACTATGGCAGTATGAACACTGAAGCTTTCTTT.

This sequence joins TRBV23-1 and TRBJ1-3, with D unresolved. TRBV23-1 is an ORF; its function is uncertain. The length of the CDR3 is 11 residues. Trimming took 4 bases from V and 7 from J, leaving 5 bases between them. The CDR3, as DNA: TGCGCCAGCAGTCCTCTTAACACCATATATTTT. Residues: CASSPLNTIYF.

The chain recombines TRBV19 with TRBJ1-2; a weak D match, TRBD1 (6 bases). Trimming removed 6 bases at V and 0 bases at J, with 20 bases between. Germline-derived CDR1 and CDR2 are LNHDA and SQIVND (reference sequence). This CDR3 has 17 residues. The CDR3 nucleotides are TGTGCCAGTAGCGCAGAGTTGGGGGGGGCGCCTAACTATGGCTACACCTTC. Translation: CASSAELGGAPNYGYTF.

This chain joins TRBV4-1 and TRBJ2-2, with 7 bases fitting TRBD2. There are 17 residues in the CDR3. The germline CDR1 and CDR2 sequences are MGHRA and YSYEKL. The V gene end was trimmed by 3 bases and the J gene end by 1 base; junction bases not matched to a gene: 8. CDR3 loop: CASSQHGLGVNTGELFF. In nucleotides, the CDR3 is TGCGCCAGCAGCCAGCACGGACTAGGTGTGAACACCGGGGAGCTGTTTTTT.

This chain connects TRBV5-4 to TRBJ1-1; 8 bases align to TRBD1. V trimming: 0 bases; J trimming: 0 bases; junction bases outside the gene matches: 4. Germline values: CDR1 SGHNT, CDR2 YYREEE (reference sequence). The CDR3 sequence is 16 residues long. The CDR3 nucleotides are TGTGCCAGCAGCTTGGGACAGGGGATGGTGAACACTGAAGCTTTCTTT. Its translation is CASSLGQGMVNTEAFF.

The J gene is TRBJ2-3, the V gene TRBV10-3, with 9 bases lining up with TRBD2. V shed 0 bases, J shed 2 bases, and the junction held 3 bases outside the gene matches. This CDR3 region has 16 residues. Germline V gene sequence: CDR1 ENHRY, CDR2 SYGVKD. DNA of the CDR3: TGTGCCATCAGTGAGTCAGCGGGGGGATCCACAGATACGCAGTATTTT. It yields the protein CAISESAGGSTDTQYF.

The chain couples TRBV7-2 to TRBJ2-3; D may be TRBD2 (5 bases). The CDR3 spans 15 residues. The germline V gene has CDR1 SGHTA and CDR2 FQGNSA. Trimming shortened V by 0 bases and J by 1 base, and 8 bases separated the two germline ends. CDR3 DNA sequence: TGTGCCAGCAGCTTAGCACTAGTTGGCACAGATACGCAGTATTTT. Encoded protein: CASSLALVGTDTQYF.

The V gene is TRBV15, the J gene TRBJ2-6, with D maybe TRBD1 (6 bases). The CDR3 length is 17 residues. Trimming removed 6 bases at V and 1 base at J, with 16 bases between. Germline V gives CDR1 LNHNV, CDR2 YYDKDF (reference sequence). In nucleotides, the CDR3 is TGTGCCACCAGGAAAACAGGGAAGGCGTCTGGGGCCAACGTCCTGACTTTC. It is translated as CATRKTGKASGANVLTF.